The 27 T cell receptor beta chains reported below all come from one sample, sequenced in a study of blood T cell repertoires in COVID-19. Clones were sequenced by immunoSEQ multiplex PCR, and TCRdb holds only the in-frame ones, with some missing. Of roughly 80,000 clones listed, over 80% are singletons. Sample: peripheral blood. The receptors were gathered from an elderly woman with acute or convalescent COVID-19.

The J gene is TRBJ2-5, the V gene TRBV2; 8 nucleotides agree with TRBD2. The junction had 11 bases not matched to a gene; V was cut back by 6 bases and J by 5 bases. Germline CDR1 is SNHLY and CDR2 is FYNNEI. The CDR3 covers 15 residues. CDR3: CASRDIAGTGETQYF. The CDR3 DNA follows: TGTGCCAGCAGAGATATAGCGGGAACAGGGGAGACCCAGTACTTC.

The chain links TRBV12-5 to TRBJ2-5; D is perhaps TRBD2 (7 bases). Per germline, CDR1 LGHNT and CDR2 FRNRAP. This CDR3 region has 16 residues. The V gene lost 5 bases and the J gene lost 4 bases, with 20 bases spanning the gap. The CDR3 sequence is CASGPTLAWGAETQYF. CDR3 nucleotide sequence: TGTGCTAGTGGTCCGACACTAGCGTGGGGGGCAGAGACCCAGTACTTC.

This chain connects TRBV29-1 to TRBJ2-1; D is unclear. This CDR3 comprises 15 residues. The V end was cut by 4 bases, the J end by 0 bases, with 13 bases between. The germline V gene encodes CDR1 SQVTM and CDR2 ANQGSEA. The CDR3 protein is CSVVGWRSSYNEQFF. CDR3 nucleotide sequence: TGCAGCGTTGTTGGGTGGCGGAGCTCCTACAATGAGCAGTTCTTC.

The chain combines TRBV3-1 (or the pseudogene TRBV3-2) with TRBJ2-7; D not resolved. The CDR3 is 17 residues long. Trimming removed 4 bases from V and 0 bases from J, with 19 bases in between. The germline V gene encodes CDR1 LGHDT and CDR2 YNNKEL (reference sequence). DNA for the CDR3: TGTGCCAGCAGCCCGAAAAATGGGTGGGCGCTCTCCTACGAGCAGTACTTC. Translated: CASSPKNGWALSYEQYF.

The rearrangement links TRBV4-1 to TRBJ2-3; 7 nucleotides agree with TRBD1. Trimming cost V 4 bases and J 1 base; bases outside gene matches: 8. The length of the CDR3 is 16 residues. The germline V gene encodes CDR1 MGHRA and CDR2 YSYEKL. CDR3 in amino acids: CASSLTGTEGTDTQYF. CDR3 DNA: TGCGCCAGCAGCCTAACAGGGACAGAAGGCACAGATACGCAGTATTTT.

V is TRBV18 and J is TRBJ2-1; 10 bases match TRBD2. V was pared by 3 bases and J by 6 bases, with 5 bases of the junction left unmatched. This CDR3 comprises 15 residues. Per germline, CDR1 KGHSH and CDR2 LQKENI. The CDR3 spells CASSPGASGSNEQFF. The CDR3 DNA reads TGTGCCAGCTCACCGGGAGCTAGCGGGAGCAATGAGCAGTTCTTC.

The CDR3 sequence is CASSSRDRMPQHF. The CDR3 DNA sequence: TGTGCCAGCAGTTCCAGGGATCGTATGCCCCAGCATTTT. The V call is TRBV12-3 or TRBV12-4, the J call TRBJ1-5; D may be TRBD1 (5 bases). The ends were cut back, 4 bases at V and 9 bases at J, with 13 bases in the middle. CDR3 length equals 13 residues.

J is TRBJ2-1 and V is TRBV3-1 (or the pseudogene TRBV3-2), with 8 bases identical to TRBD2. The germline CDR1 and CDR2 sequences are LGHDT and YNNKEL (reference sequence). Germline trimming cut 3 bases from V and 6 bases from J; bases unmatched to any gene: 10. The CDR3 length is 16 residues. The CDR3 protein is CASSHWGTSRGNEQFF. Written as DNA, the CDR3 is TGTGCCAGCAGCCACTGGGGGACTAGTCGTGGCAATGAGCAGTTCTTC.

V gene TRBV7-6 combines with J gene TRBJ2-5; weak D call: TRBD2 (6 bases). Germline CDR1 reads SGHVS; CDR2 reads FNYEAQ. V lost 7 bases to trimming and J lost 3 bases, with 24 bases between them. The CDR3 covers 17 residues. For the CDR3, the DNA is TGTGCCAGCATCTCGGGGACTGGACTACCTTTAGAAGAGACCCAGTACTTC. Protein sequence: CASISGTGLPLEETQYF.

This chain links TRBV3-1 (or the pseudogene TRBV3-2) with TRBJ2-7, with 11 bases fitting TRBD2. Germline V gene sequence: CDR1 LGHDT, CDR2 YNNKEL (reference sequence). With 4 bases clipped from V and 0 bases from J, the junction kept 8 bases outside the gene matches. The CDR3 totals 17 residues. The CDR3 bases are TGTGCCAGCAGCCCTCCTAGCGGGAGGCCCAACTCCTACGAGCAGTACTTC. It encodes CASSPPSGRPNSYEQYF.

The rearrangement joins TRBV5-6 to TRBJ2-5; 8 bases agree with TRBD2. V dropped 7 bases and J dropped 5; count of bases not matched to a gene: 7. The CDR3 spans 13 residues. Germline V lookup: CDR1 SGHDT, CDR2 YYEEEE. CDR3 sequence reads: CASFLPGGETQYF. The DNA of the CDR3 is TGTGCCAGCTTCCTCCCGGGAGGGGAGACCCAGTACTTC.

The chain links TRBV9 to TRBJ1-4; D may be TRBD1 (5 bases). V was trimmed by 0 bases and J by 3 bases, leaving 9 bases between them. This CDR3 comprises 15 residues. The germline V gene has CDR1 SGDLS and CDR2 YYNGEE. The CDR3 reads CASSVDWGANEKLFF. The CDR3, as DNA: TGTGCCAGCAGCGTAGATTGGGGGGCTAATGAAAAACTGTTTTTT.

At least ten counts were recorded for this clone. J is TRBJ2-1 and V is TRBV15; 7 positions agree with TRBD2. Germline V gives CDR1 LNHNV, CDR2 YYDKDF (reference sequence). Trimming removed 0 bases from V and 4 bases from J; junction bases left unmatched: 6. The CDR3 spans 16 residues. In DNA, the CDR3 is TGTGCCACCAGCAGAGATGCAGCGGGATTTTACAATGAGCAGTTCTTC. Protein product: CATSRDAAGFYNEQFF.

This chain links TRBV27 with TRBJ2-1; weak D call: TRBD2 (6 bases). The CDR3 loop spans 11 amino acids. V was trimmed by 7 bases and J by 8 bases, leaving 9 bases between them. Germline V gene lookup returns CDR1 MNHEY and CDR2 SMNVEV (reference sequence). The CDR3: CASTGGDEQFF. In DNA, the CDR3 is TGTGCCAGCACAGGCGGGGATGAGCAGTTCTTC.

J is TRBJ2-1 and V is TRBV5-1; D possibly corresponds to TRBD1 (5 bases). V gave up 3 bases and J gave up 0 bases, with 13 bases separating them. This CDR3 comprises 16 residues. Germline CDR1 and CDR2: SGHRS and YFSETQ. The CDR3 bases are TGCGCCAGCAGCTCGAACTCAGGGCACTCCTACAATGAGCAGTTCTTC. It is translated as CASSSNSGHSYNEQFF.

The J gene is TRBJ2-3, the V gene TRBV7-9; D unresolved. Germline V gene sequence: CDR1 SEHNR, CDR2 FQNEAQ (reference sequence). V lost 5 bases and J 0 bases, leaving 12 bases between the germline ends. This CDR3 is 15 amino acids long. CDR3 nucleotides: TGTGCCAGCAGCGAGGATGCGGCTAGCACAGATACGCAGTATTTT. This codes for CASSEDAASTDTQYF.

The J gene is TRBJ2-7, the V gene TRBV5-6; TRBD1 matches 8 bases. V lost 5 bases, J lost 0 bases, and 4 bases stayed unmatched. The V gene's germline CDR1 is SGHDT and CDR2 YYEEEE. CDR3 size: 14 residues. CDR3 nucleotide sequence: TGTGCCAGCAGTCGACAGGGGACCTCCTACGAGCAGTACTTC. Translating gives CASSRQGTSYEQYF.

The CDR3 is CASSWDRLYGYTF. CDR3 in DNA: TGCGCCAGCAGCTGGGACAGACTGTATGGCTACACCTTC. The chain combines TRBV5-1 with TRBJ1-2; 7 positions match TRBD1. CDR3 length equals 13 residues. With V trimmed by 3 bases and J by 5 bases, 4 bases remained unmatched. CDR1 and CDR2 (germline): SGHRS, YFSETQ.

This clone has just a few counts. This rearrangement joins TRBV5-4 to TRBJ2-7, with TRBD2 identical over 8 bases. The CDR3 extends over 14 amino acids. CDR1 and CDR2 from the germline V gene are SGHNT and YYREEE (reference sequence). Trimming at V came to 5 bases and at J to 7 bases, leaving 11 bases not matched to a gene. The CDR3 bases are TGTGCCAGCAGTTCCCGGACTAGCTCGCAGGAGCAGTACTTC. Its protein product is CASSSRTSSQEQYF.

J is TRBJ2-2 and V is TRBV5-1; 9 positions match TRBD2. Germline lookup yields CDR1 SGHRS and CDR2 YFSETQ. V dropped 0 bases and J dropped 5; count of bases not matched to a gene: 11. This CDR3 is built from 18 residues. The CDR3 DNA reads TGCGCCAGCAGCTTGGTGGCGGGAGGGCCCTCGGAAACCGGGGAGCTGTTTTTT. Translation: CASSLVAGGPSETGELFF. Supplemented by reference TRBV5-1 and TRBJ2-2, the full variable domain reads KAGVTQTPRYLIKTRGQQVTLSCSPISGHRSVSWYQQTPGQGLQFLFEYFSETQRNKGNFPGRFSGRQFSNSRSEMNVSTLELGDSALYLCASSLVAGGPSETGELFFGEGSRLTVL.

The rearrangement joins TRBV6-6 to TRBJ1-4, with D unclear. The CDR3 spans 12 residues. Germline CDR1 reads MNHNY; CDR2 reads SVGAGI (reference sequence). V was clipped by 4 bases and J by 6 bases, with 6 bases between them. The CDR3 coding sequence is TGTGCCAGCAGTTCAGATTATGAAAAACTGTTTTTT. Residues: CASSSDYEKLFF.

The chain recombines TRBV19 with TRBJ2-7, with TRBD2 matching 9 bases. Germline CDR1 and CDR2: LNHDA and SQIVND (reference sequence). Trimming took 4 bases from V and 2 from J; bases not matched to a gene: 6. The CDR3 covers 15 residues. CDR3 in amino acids: CASSTRLAAPYEQYF. CDR3 DNA: TGTGCCAGTAGTACCCGACTAGCGGCCCCCTACGAGCAGTACTTC.

V gene TRBV18 combines with J gene TRBJ1-1, with TRBD1 identical over 10 bases. Germline CDR1 is KGHSH and CDR2 is LQKENI. The CDR3 is 17 residues long. The junction had 13 bases not matched to a gene; V was cut back by 3 bases and J by 6 bases. The CDR3 spells CASSPRGTGERQAEAFF. The CDR3 DNA sequence: TGTGCCAGCTCACCCCGAGGGACAGGGGAGCGACAAGCTGAAGCTTTCTTT.

The V gene is TRBV7-2, the J gene TRBJ2-1; D remains unclear. Trimming removed 5 bases from V and 8 bases from J, with 7 bases in between. Germline V CDR1 and CDR2: SGHTA, FQGNSA. The CDR3 has 11 residues. This CDR3 reads CASSPIYEQFF. CDR3 nucleotide sequence: TGTGCCAGCAGCCCTATTTATGAGCAGTTCTTC.

This clone has a handful of counts. The CDR3 coding sequence is TGCGCCAGCAGCCAAAAGGGACATCCCCTTGCAACTAATGAAAAACTGTTTTTT. This encodes CASSQKGHPLATNEKLFF. The V call is TRBV4-3, the J call TRBJ1-4; D might be TRBD1 (6 bases). The CDR3 totals 18 residues. The germline V gene has CDR1 LGHNA and CDR2 YSLEER. V was trimmed by 2 bases and J by 0 bases, leaving 16 bases between them.

This chain uses TRBV7-9 with TRBJ2-3, with 8 bases matching TRBD2. The germline V gene has CDR1 SEHNR and CDR2 FQNEAQ (reference sequence). V was clipped by 5 bases and J by 11 bases; unmatched bases: 21. The CDR3 runs to 17 residues. DNA of the CDR3: TGTGCCAGCAGCGTGCGCCCTCCCGGACTAGCCACTCGTAGGCAGTATTTT. This encodes CASSVRPPGLATRRQYF.

The chain links TRBV12-3 or TRBV12-4 to TRBJ2-5, with unresolved D. The length of the CDR3 is 12 residues. V lost 6 bases to trimming and J lost 5 bases, with 10 bases between them. DNA for the CDR3: TGTGCCAGCAGCCCTCTGCGGGAGACCCAGTACTTC. Translated, it gives CASSPLRETQYF.